The rows below give T cell receptor beta chains drawn from one sample of a study of CD8 T cells in Susac syndrome. One entry per CDR3 protein results from TCRdb running MiXCR on the immunoSEQ multiplex PCR reads. Among 80,000 or so distinct CDR3 sequences listed, approximately 96% were seen once. The sequencing input was CD8+ T cells from PBMCs. These TCRs come from a human donor with Susac syndrome. Both conserved end residues are part of each CDR3. The D gene is left open where the match is weak. A row's size may be missing; if present it is once, few, many or a size class.

V gene	clone size	J gene	D gene	CDR3 DNA	CDR3 protein
TRBV6-6	once	TRBJ1-5	.	TGTGCCAGCAGTCTCCCCGGACAGACTAATCAGCCCCAGCATTTT	CASSLPGQTNQPQHF
TRBV7-2	.	TRBJ2-1	.	TGTGCCAGCAGCTCCCCCGCGAAAGCCCATGAGCAGTTCTTC	CASSSPAKAHEQFF
TRBV6-5	.	TRBJ2-7	.	TGTGCCAGCAGCACGACCGGAGAGCAGTACTTC	CASSTTGEQYF
TRBV28	.	TRBJ2-5	.	TGTGCCAGCAGTTACCCCGACTCCCTGGAGACCCAGTACTTC	CASSYPDSLETQYF
TRBV4-3	few	TRBJ2-2	.	TGCGCCAGCAGCCAAGAATCGGGGGGCCTAGGGGAGCTGTTTTTT	CASSQESGGLGELFF
TRBV29-1	.	TRBJ2-7	TRBD2	TGCAGCGTCCTCGGCGGGAGATCCTACGAGCAGTACTTC	CSVLGGRSYEQYF
TRBV20-1	.	TRBJ1-1	.	TGCAGTGCTTGGACGAACACTGAAGCTTTCTTT	CSAWTNTEAFF
TRBV6-2/TRBV6-3	.	TRBJ1-2	.	TGTGCCAGCACCTTTGGCGGAACTGGCTACACCTTC	CASTFGGTGYTF
TRBV5-1	.	TRBJ2-1	TRBD2	TGCGCCAGCAATCGACTAGCGGGAGCAGCCTCACACACACACAATGAGCAGTTCTTC	CASNRLAGAASHTHNEQFF
TRBV13	.	TRBJ2-5	.	TGTGCCAGCAGCTACGAGGGGTTCGAGACCCAGTACTTC	CASSYEGFETQYF
TRBV14	.	TRBJ1-3	.	TGTGCCAGCAGCCAAGAGTCGCAGGGCGGAGGAAACACCATATATTTT	CASSQESQGGGNTIYF
TRBV4-2	.	TRBJ2-1	.	TGTGCCAGCAGCCAAGCTCGTTCTGACACGTGGTCCTACAATGAGCAGTTCTTC	CASSQARSDTWSYNEQFF
TRBV19	.	TRBJ2-1	.	TGTGCCAGTAGTATAATGGGGGCCTACAATGAGCAGTTCTTC	CASSIMGAYNEQFF
TRBV28	.	TRBJ1-2	.	TGTGCCAGCAGTTCAAATGGCTACACCTTC	CASSSNGYTF
TRBV29-1	.	TRBJ2-3	.	TGCAGCGTTGAAACGGACTTCAACACAGATACGCAGTATTTT	CSVETDFNTDTQYF
TRBV20-1	once	TRBJ1-1	.	TGCAGTGCTAGAGATTCGCGTGTCACTGAAGCTTTCTTT	CSARDSRVTEAFF
TRBV15	.	TRBJ2-7	.	TGTGCCACCAGCGAAGGCAGGGCGAACGAGCAGTACTTC	CATSEGRANEQYF
TRBV11-2	.	TRBJ2-1	.	TGTGCCAGCAGATATATCAATGAGCAGTTCTTC	CASRYINEQFF
TRBV5-6	.	TRBJ2-3	.	TGTGCCAGCAGCCCCGCCGGGACTTCGGATACGCAGTATTTT	CASSPAGTSDTQYF
TRBV29-1	.	TRBJ2-7	.	TGCAGCGTTGAAAAGGCAGCTCCCTACGAGCAGTACTTC	CSVEKAAPYEQYF
TRBV7-9	.	TRBJ2-4	TRBD1	TGTGCCAGCAGACAGGGGAGTTCCCCCATTCAGTACTTC	CASRQGSSPIQYF
TRBV20-1	.	TRBJ2-3	.	TGCAGTGCTATTCGGGAGTACGGCACAGATACGCAGTATTTT	CSAIREYGTDTQYF
TRBV20-1	.	TRBJ2-3	TRBD2	TGCAGTGCTCAGGACCTTAGCGGGAACACAGATACGCAGTATTTT	CSAQDLSGNTDTQYF
TRBV24-1	.	TRBJ1-1	.	TGTGCCACCAGTGTAAGGGGTGAAGCTTTCTTT	CATSVRGEAFF
TRBV30	.	TRBJ2-1	.	TGTGCCTGGAGTGCACTAGAGGATGAGCAGTTCTTC	CAWSALEDEQFF
TRBV27	.	TRBJ2-1	TRBD2	TGTGCCAGCAGTTTAGGCGGGGGGTACAATGAGCAGTTCTTC	CASSLGGGYNEQFF
TRBV20-1	.	TRBJ2-5	.	TGCAGTGCTAGAGATACGTGGGATAACCAAGAGACCCAGTACTTC	CSARDTWDNQETQYF
TRBV30	.	TRBJ1-1	.	TGTGCCTGGGGGGGACGGGGCACTGAAGCTTTCTTT	CAWGGRGTEAFF
TRBV5-1	few	TRBJ2-7	.	TGTGCCAGTAGTGCGAGTTACGAGCAGTACTTC	CASSASYEQYF
TRBV2	.	TRBJ2-7	.	TGTGCCAGCAGTGAGTGGGCGGGAACCTCCTACGAGCAGTACTTC	CASSEWAGTSYEQYF
TRBV7-2	.	TRBJ2-3	.	TGTGCCAGCAGCTTAGCGTATTGGGGTTCTGGCACAGATACGCAGTATTTT	CASSLAYWGSGTDTQYF
TRBV11-2	few	TRBJ1-2	.	TGTGCCAGCAGCTTGGGAACGGGAAATGGCTACACCTTC	CASSLGTGNGYTF